This TCR beta chain was identified in a study of cytomegalovirus exposure and HLA in healthy donors. The CDR3 has 13 amino acids. The germline gives CDR1 SQVTM, CDR2 ANQGSEA. The J segment lost 7 bases and the V segment lost 6 bases, leaving 10 bases of the junction unmatched. PCR involved 60 Vbeta and 13 Jbeta primers. Measured with immunoSEQ multiplex PCR; TCRdb has only the in-frame clones, and not every one. The sample yields about 170,000 clones, 85% seen once. Study results and caveats: Reportedly, HLA-A and HLA-B alleles of most subjects were accurately predicted from TCR beta.

Comments on this clone: Its antigen remains unidentified.

This chain uses TRBV29-1 with TRBJ1-2; 8 nucleotides agree with TRBD1. This TCR came from a boy younger than 10 in good health and CMV-seronegative. Sequencing was performed on PBMCs. In DNA, the CDR3 is TGCAGCGTACGCACAGGGGGGAGATCTGGCTACACCTTC. Translating it yields CSVRTGGRSGYTF. Using reference TRBV29-1 and TRBJ1-2 for the parts outside the CDR3, the full variable domain is SAVISQKPSRDICQRGTSLTIQCQVDSQVTMMFWYRQQPGQSLTLIATANQGSEATYESGFVIDKFPISRPNLTFSTLTVSNMSPEDSSIYLCSVRTGGRSGYTFGSGTRLTVV.